Detailed here is one T cell receptor beta chain. The protocol was immunoSEQ multiplex PCR, while the TCRdb copy is restricted to in-frame clones and leaves out a portion. Of roughly 62,000 clones in the sample, roughly three quarters are singletons; the top ten hold over 12%. The data were taken from a study of T cell responses to AZD1222 COVID-19 vaccine. Germline lookup yields CDR1 SGHNT and CDR2 YENEEA. CDR3 length equals 16 residues. Deletions cut 2 bases from V and 4 bases from J, with 17 bases between. The material was peripheral blood, obtained on day 0 of AZD1222 vaccination. The gene calls are TRBV11-3 and TRBJ1-1; tentative D call: TRBD1 (5 bases). This clonotype was sampled from an adult in good health. The CDR3 nucleotides are TGTGCCAGCAGCTTAACCCTTTCCGGGGCGAGCACTGAAGCTTTCTTT. Amino acid sequence: CASSLTLSGASTEAFF.